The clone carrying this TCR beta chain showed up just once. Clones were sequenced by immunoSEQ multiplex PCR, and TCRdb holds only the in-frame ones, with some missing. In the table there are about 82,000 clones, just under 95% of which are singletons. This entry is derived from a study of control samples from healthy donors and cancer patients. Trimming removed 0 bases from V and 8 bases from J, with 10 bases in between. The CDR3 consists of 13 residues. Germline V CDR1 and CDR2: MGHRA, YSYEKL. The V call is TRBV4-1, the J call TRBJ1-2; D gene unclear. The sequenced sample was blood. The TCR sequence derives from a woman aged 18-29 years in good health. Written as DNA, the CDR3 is TGCGCCAGCAGCCAAGAATGGCAAGGAGGCTACACCTTC. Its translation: CASSQEWQGGYTF.